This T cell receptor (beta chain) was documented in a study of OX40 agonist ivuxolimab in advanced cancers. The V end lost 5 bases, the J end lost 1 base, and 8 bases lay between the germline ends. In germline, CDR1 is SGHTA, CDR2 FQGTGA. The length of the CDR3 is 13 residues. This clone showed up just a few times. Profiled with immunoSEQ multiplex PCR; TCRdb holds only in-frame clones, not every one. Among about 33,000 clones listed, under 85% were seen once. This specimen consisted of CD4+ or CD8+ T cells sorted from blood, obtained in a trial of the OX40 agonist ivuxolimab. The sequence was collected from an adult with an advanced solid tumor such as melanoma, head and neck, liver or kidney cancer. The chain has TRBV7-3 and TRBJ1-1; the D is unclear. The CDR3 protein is CASSTGRNTEAFF. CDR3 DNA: TGTGCCAGCAGCACTGGAAGGAACACTGAAGCTTTCTTT.